This TCR beta chain was documented in a study of T-cell memory formation after mild COVID-19. TCRdb reprocessed the 5' RACE reads via MiXCR and lists one record per CDR3 protein. The repertoire holds about 340,000 distinct CDR3 sequences, with around a fifth as singletons. Germline V gene lookup returns CDR1 SQVTM and CDR2 ANQGSEA. CDR3 length: 13 amino acids. Trimming took 3 bases from V and 3 from J, leaving 11 bases between them. This chain links TRBV29-1 with TRBJ1-2; TRBD1 is a possible D gene (6 bases). This receptor was obtained from a man aged 18 to 29 who had mild COVID-19 (a few samples of this study predate the infection). Cell type and time point are not known. The sequenced sample was PBMCs or a T cell subset sorted from them (not recorded which). The CDR3 DNA reads as TGCAGCGTTGAGGGGGCCCGACACTATGGCTACACCTTC. Its translation is CSVEGARHYGYTF.